The rows below give T cell receptor beta chains drawn from one sample of a study of T cell changes during pregnancy in multiple sclerosis. Sequencing used immunoSEQ multiplex PCR; TCRdb keeps in-frame clones, though not all of them. The sample has tens of thousands of clones, about 92% seen once; the top ten hold roughly 0.37%. The input for sequencing was CD4+ T cells from peripheral blood mononuclear cells, taken before pregnancy. These receptors all stem from a female donor with multiple sclerosis, enrolled in a pregnancy study. CDR3s include the opening cysteine and the closing phenylalanine or tryptophan. D genes are given only for firm matches. The size field is filled for only some rows; it gives once, few, many or a size class.

abundance	v_gene	j_gene	d_gene	CDR3nt	CDR3aa
-	TRBV11-3	TRBJ2-3	TRBD1	TGTGCCAGCAGCTTAGGGACAGGGGCCGATACGCAGTATTTT	CASSLGTGADTQYF
-	TRBV7-2	TRBJ2-7	TRBD2	TGTGCCAGCAGCACCCGGGGACTAGCGGGAGACGAGCAGTACTTC	CASSTRGLAGDEQYF
-	TRBV18	TRBJ1-5	-	TGTGCCAGCTCACCACCGGACGGGAGAACCCAGCATTTT	CASSPPDGRTQHF
-	TRBV19	TRBJ2-3	TRBD2	TGTGCCAGTAGTAGGGGGGGTTTCACAGATACGCAGTATTTT	CASSRGGFTDTQYF
-	TRBV6-1	TRBJ2-1	TRBD2	TGTGCCAGCAGTCCGGGACTAGCGATCAATGAGCAGTTCTTC	CASSPGLAINEQFF
once	TRBV13	TRBJ2-7	TRBD1	TGTGCCAGCAGCTCCAGTGGGACAGGGCACTACGAGCAGTACTTC	CASSSSGTGHYEQYF
-	TRBV2	TRBJ1-1	TRBD1	TGTGCCAGCAGTGGACAGGGGACCACTGAAGCTTTCTTT	CASSGQGTTEAFF
-	TRBV14	TRBJ1-1	-	TGTGCCAGCAGCCAAGTGGGGGGATTACTCACTGAAGCTTTCTTT	CASSQVGGLLTEAFF
-	TRBV5-1	TRBJ2-5	TRBD1	TGCGCCAGCAGCTTGGTGGGCAGGGGGCGTCTCGGAGAGACCCAGTACTTC	CASSLVGRGRLGETQYF
once	TRBV28	TRBJ1-2	-	TGTGCCAGCAGTTTAGGACTTGGGGAGGGAGGTGCCTTC	CASSLGLGEGGAF